These T cell receptor beta chains were read from a single sample in a study of T cell repertoires in cytomegalovirus infection. From the reads, TCRdb called clonotypes with MiXCR, one entry per CDR3 protein. The sample lists about 230,000 distinct CDR3 sequences; approximately 22% were seen once. Material for sequencing was CD8+ T cells from PBMCs. Receptors were obtained from a human donor in good health (CMV status not recorded). Some clones in this sample may be carry-over from other donors' samples. Both conserved end residues are part of each CDR3. A D gene is named only where the DNA matches it firmly. The size entry is marked missing in some rows and otherwise reads once, few, many or a size class.

size | J | D | V | DNA | CDR3
few | TRBJ2-3 | - | TRBV6-5 | TGTGCCAGCAGTTACTCCCTCGAGGGCCTTGTTGGCACAGATACGCAGTATTTT | CASSYSLEGLVGTDTQYF
- | TRBJ2-7 | - | TRBV27 | TGTGCCAGCAGTACGGGGTCTTGGGTCGAGCAGTACTTC | CASSTGSWVEQYF
few | TRBJ2-1 | TRBD2 | TRBV28 | TGTGCCAGCAGTACCAGCGGGGGGGGCCATGAGCAGTTCTTC | CASSTSGGGHEQFF
- | TRBJ1-1 | - | TRBV12-3/TRBV12-4 | TGTGCCAGCAGCTACCGGGGGTCTGAAGCTTTCTTT | CASSYRGSEAFF
few | TRBJ2-1 | - | TRBV29-1 | TGCAGCGTTGAGGGCCCGACAGGACGCTCCTACAATGAGCAGTTCTTC | CSVEGPTGRSYNEQFF
few | TRBJ1-2 | - | TRBV6-1 | TGTGCCAGCAGTTTAAATCCGGGCAACTATGGCTACACCTTC | CASSLNPGNYGYTF
many | TRBJ2-3 | - | TRBV7-8 | TGTGCCAGCTTCAACCAGGGGCCCCGCACAGATACGCAGTATTTT | CASFNQGPRTDTQYF
many | TRBJ2-7 | - | TRBV7-6 | TGTGCCAGCAGCTTAGGGGTCGAGCAGTACTTC | CASSLGVEQYF
many | TRBJ1-1 | TRBD1 | TRBV7-2 | TGTGCCAGCAGGGGACAGGCGAACACTGAAGCTTTCTTT | CASRGQANTEAFF
few | TRBJ2-1 | - | TRBV7-2 | TGTGCCAGCAGCACAGATCCTGGGCCCTCGGATGAGCAGTTCTTC | CASSTDPGPSDEQFF
few | TRBJ1-2 | TRBD1 | TRBV20-1 | TGCAGTGCTAAAAGACAGGGACCTAACTATGGCTACACCTTC | CSAKRQGPNYGYTF
- | TRBJ2-5 | TRBD2 | TRBV12-3/TRBV12-4 | TGTGCCAGCAGTTACGTCCGGGGGGAAGCCCAGTACTTC | CASSYVRGEAQYF
- | TRBJ2-1 | TRBD2 | TRBV19 | TGTGCCAGTAGTATTCTAGCGGGGGACTACAATGAGCAGTTCTTC | CASSILAGDYNEQFF
many | TRBJ2-1 | TRBD2 | TRBV7-9 | TGTGCCAGCAGCTTGGTTACGGGGGGGCCCCACAATGAGCAGTTCTTC | CASSLVTGGPHNEQFF
- | TRBJ2-1 | - | TRBV20-1 | TGCAGTGCTGTGGGGCCCAACTACAATGAGCAGTTCTTC | CSAVGPNYNEQFF
- | TRBJ2-7 | TRBD1 | TRBV12-3/TRBV12-4 | TGTGCCAGCAGTACGACAGGGGGCTCCCCCTACGAGCAGTACTTC | CASSTTGGSPYEQYF
few | TRBJ1-3 | - | TRBV10-3 | TGTGCCATCAGTATTACCGACTCTGGAAACACCATATATTTT | CAISITDSGNTIYF
few | TRBJ2-3 | TRBD1 | TRBV7-8 | TGTGCCAGCAGCTTAGCGAGAAGCCGGACAGGGGGCACAGATACGCAGTATTTT | CASSLARSRTGGTDTQYF
many | TRBJ2-7 | TRBD1 | TRBV12-3/TRBV12-4 | TGTGCCAGCAGTTTTCTAGGGACAGTCTCCTACGAGCAGTACTTC | CASSFLGTVSYEQYF
- | TRBJ1-1 | - | TRBV7-6 | TGTGCCAGCAGCTCCCTGACAGGTAACGGTTTCTTT | CASSSLTGNGFF
many | TRBJ1-1 | - | TRBV28 | TGTGCCAGCAGTCCAACGAACACTGAAGCTTTCTTT | CASSPTNTEAFF
medium-sized | TRBJ2-7 | TRBD2 | TRBV5-1 | TGCGCCAGCAGCTTGGCCGGCACTAGCGGGGGCTACGAGCAGTACTTC | CASSLAGTSGGYEQYF
- | TRBJ2-7 | TRBD1 | TRBV29-1 | TGCAGCGTTGAAGGCCAGGGGGTAACCTACGAGCAGTACTTC | CSVEGQGVTYEQYF
- | TRBJ1-1 | - | TRBV29-1 | TGCAGCGTTGCAGGGGATTATATGGCTTTCTTT | CSVAGDYMAFF
few | TRBJ2-1 | TRBD2 | TRBV5-6 | TGTGCCAGCAGCCCATTGGAGCGGGGGGGACACAATGAGCAGTTCTTC | CASSPLERGGHNEQFF
- | TRBJ2-7 | - | TRBV28 | TGTGCCAGCAGTCCCCCGGGGACCGGGCTCACTCACGAGCAGTACTTC | CASSPPGTGLTHEQYF
- | TRBJ2-1 | - | TRBV25-1 | TGTGCCAGCAGCTTCAGGGCCGCGGTGGAGGATGAGCAGTTCTTC | CASSFRAAVEDEQFF
- | TRBJ2-3 | TRBD2 | TRBV3-1 | TGTGCCAGCAGCCAAGCAGCGGGGGGCCGCACAGATACGCAGTATTTT | CASSQAAGGRTDTQYF
- | TRBJ2-7 | - | TRBV6-6 | TGTGCCAGCAGTTACGTACTTACCGAGCAGTACTTC | CASSYVLTEQYF
- | TRBJ2-5 | - | TRBV4-1 | TGCGCCAGCAGCCAAACGAAAGAGACCCAGTACTTC | CASSQTKETQYF
many | TRBJ2-3 | - | TRBV7-9 | TGTGCCAGCAGCTTGGAGGCGTGGGGCACAGATACGCAGTATTTT | CASSLEAWGTDTQYF
many | TRBJ2-7 | TRBD1 | TRBV5-1 | TGCGCCAGCAGCCCGGGGACAGGGGCATCCTACGAGCAGTACTTC | CASSPGTGASYEQYF
once | TRBJ2-7 | - | TRBV27 | TGTGCCAGCAGTTTAGCGGTAACCTACGAGCAGTACTTC | CASSLAVTYEQYF
few | TRBJ2-3 | - | TRBV7-8 | TGTGCCAGCAGCCCGGGGACACCCGATACGCAGTATTTT | CASSPGTPDTQYF
many | TRBJ2-3 | TRBD2 | TRBV7-2 | TGTGCCAGCAGCGCGGTCAGCGGGGGCTCTAGCACAGATACGCAGTATTTT | CASSAVSGGSSTDTQYF
few | TRBJ2-5 | - | TRBV7-2 | TGTGCCAGCAGATTATCCCTCAGGGGGGAAGAGACCCAGTACTTC | CASRLSLRGEETQYF
- | TRBJ1-5 | - | TRBV6-5 | TGTGCCAGCAGTTACTCGCAGGGAAGCCAGCCCCAGCATTTT | CASSYSQGSQPQHF
- | TRBJ1-5 | - | TRBV27 | TGTGCCAGCCGCCGGGCGGTTGTAGGGATCGATCAGCCCCAGCATTTT | CASRRAVVGIDQPQHF
- | TRBJ1-1 | - | TRBV20-1 | TGCAGTGCTAGTGAGGGCCGCCCGAACACTGAAGCTTTCTTT | CSASEGRPNTEAFF
few | TRBJ2-7 | - | TRBV6-5 | TGTGCCAGCAGTTACTCGCAGGGGTCCCACGAGCAGTACTTC | CASSYSQGSHEQYF
many | TRBJ2-7 | TRBD1 | TRBV7-3 | TGTGCCAGCAGCTTGACAGGGGGGGGTTACGAGCAGTACTTC | CASSLTGGGYEQYF
- | TRBJ2-1 | TRBD2 | TRBV11-1 | TGTGCCAGCAGCCTAGCGGGGGCCGTTCCTAGCTCCTACAATGAGCAGTTCTTC | CASSLAGAVPSSYNEQFF
few | TRBJ2-3 | - | TRBV7-2 | TGTGCCAGCAGTGCAGGGTTGAAGGACACAGATACGCAGTATTTT | CASSAGLKDTDTQYF
- | TRBJ2-1 | TRBD1 | TRBV28 | TGTCCCAGCAGTTTATTAAGAGAGTGGACAGGGGGCCAGTTCTTC | CPSSLLREWTGGQFF